Presented here are 16 T cell receptor beta chains from one specimen sequenced in a study of cytomegalovirus exposure and HLA in healthy donors. PCR was performed using 60 Vbeta and 13 Jbeta primers. Some clones are missing from TCRdb's copy, which holds only in-frame ones; the method was immunoSEQ multiplex PCR. The table records under 200,000 clones, 60% to 85% of them present only once. Material for sequencing was PBMCs. The receptors stem from a young woman in good health and CMV-seronegative.

The chain joins TRBV5-1 to TRBJ2-3, with D perhaps matching TRBD1 (5 bases). This CDR3 is 14 amino acids long. The V end was cut by 0 bases, the J end by 0 bases, with 5 bases between. Looked up from germline, CDR1 is SGHRS and CDR2 is YFSETQ. The CDR3 is CASSLEGSTDTQYF. DNA of the CDR3: TGCGCCAGCAGCTTGGAGGGGAGCACAGATACGCAGTATTTT.

CDR3 sequence (DNA): TGCGCCAGCAGCTGGACTACAGGGGTAGGTGGAAACACCATATATTTT. Its protein product is CASSWTTGVGGNTIYF. The chain links TRBV4-1 to TRBJ1-3, with 7 positions matching TRBD1. Germline V gene lookup returns CDR1 MGHRA and CDR2 YSYEKL. This CDR3 is built from 16 residues. Trimming took 5 bases from V and 3 from J; bases not matched to a gene: 10.

The CDR3 region has the DNA TGTGCCAGTAGTAAACAGGGAAGGGACCCCTACGAGCAGTACTTC. This codes for CASSKQGRDPYEQYF. The chain uses TRBV19 and TRBJ2-7; possibly TRBD1 for D (6 bases). The germline V gene has CDR1 LNHDA and CDR2 SQIVND (reference sequence). This CDR3 comprises 15 residues. Trimming took 4 bases from V and 2 from J, leaving 15 bases between them.

V and J are TRBV21-1 and TRBJ2-3; the table assigns TRBD2, which was not confirmed against the DNA. TRBV21-1 is a recognized pseudogene. The CDR3 runs to 18 residues. In DNA form, the CDR3 reads TGTGCCAGCAGCAAAGCGCTAGTAGCGGGGTATAGCACAGATACGCAGTATTTT. As protein: CASSKALVAGYSTDTQYF.

This rearrangement joins TRBV6-5 to TRBJ2-7; the match to TRBD1 covers 7 bases. The trim removed 4 bases at V and 0 bases at J, leaving 6 bases unmatched. The V gene's germline CDR1 is MNHEY and CDR2 SVGAGI. CDR3 size: 15 residues. This CDR3 is CASSSSGTASYEQYF. The CDR3 DNA sequence: TGTGCCAGCAGTTCGTCCGGGACAGCCTCCTACGAGCAGTACTTC.

CDR3 bases: TGTGCCAGCAGCGTAGGGGGCATAGAAAATCAGCCCCAGCATTTT. As protein: CASSVGGIENQPQHF. V gene TRBV9 combines with J gene TRBJ1-5; a weak D match, TRBD1 (5 bases). Trimming removed 0 bases at V and 4 bases at J, with 11 bases between. This CDR3 is 15 amino acids long. Germline-derived CDR1 and CDR2 are SGDLS and YYNGEE.

The V and J genes are TRBV5-4 and TRBJ2-3, with 8 bases that match TRBD2. Per the germline V gene, CDR1 is SGHNT and CDR2 is YYREEE (reference sequence). The V segment lost 0 bases and the J segment 8 bases; nucleotides outside the gene matches: 14. This CDR3 is 17 amino acids long. This CDR3 is CASSLGAGVTSAVTQYF. Written as DNA, the CDR3 is TGTGCCAGCAGCTTGGGAGCGGGGGTGACCTCTGCAGTTACGCAGTATTTT.

The V and J genes are TRBV6-6 and TRBJ2-7; tentative D call: TRBD1 (6 bases). The germline V gene encodes CDR1 MNHNY and CDR2 SVGAGI (reference sequence). The ends were cut back, 6 bases at V and 0 bases at J, with 9 bases in the middle. The CDR3 consists of 13 residues. The CDR3 loop reads CASRSDSSYEQYF. DNA of the CDR3: TGTGCCAGCAGGTCGGACAGCTCCTACGAGCAGTACTTC.

This clone was seen once. The chain uses TRBV7-2 and TRBJ1-6; D unresolved. In germline, CDR1 is SGHTA, CDR2 FQGNSA. CDR3 length: 13 residues. V shed 1 base and J shed 14 bases, with 12 bases lying between them. The CDR3, as DNA: TGTGCCAGCAGCTTAGGTGCCCGCCCAGCCCTCCACTTT. This encodes CASSLGARPALHF.

Remarks on this clone: The sample carries other DNA sequences with the same CDR3. The V and J genes are TRBV7-8 and TRBJ1-1; TRBD1 aligns across 7 bases. The CDR3 spans 16 residues. The ends lost 3 bases at V and 1 base at J; junction bases unmatched: 8. CDR1 is SGHVS, CDR2 FQNEAQ, per germline. The CDR3 DNA reads as TGTGCCAGCAGCTTCTTCATCGGACAGGCGAACACTGAAGCTTTCTTT. Translating it yields CASSFFIGQANTEAFF.

The chain employs TRBV4-1 and TRBJ2-7; maybe TRBD2 (6 bases). Per germline, CDR1 MGHRA and CDR2 YSYEKL. The ends were cut back, 4 bases at V and 4 bases at J, with 17 bases in the middle. The CDR3 consists of 15 residues. The chain's CDR3 is CASSLGEDTRYEQYF. The CDR3 DNA reads as TGCGCCAGCAGCCTAGGGGAGGACACACGATACGAGCAGTACTTC.

A remark on this clone: This specimen includes other DNA sequences encoding the same CDR3. V and J are TRBV5-1 and TRBJ1-5; D is undetermined. This CDR3 has 14 amino acids. CDR1 and CDR2 (germline): SGHRS, YFSETQ. V shed 0 bases and J shed 4 bases, with 8 bases lying between them. The CDR3, as DNA: TGCGCCAGCAGCTTGGAGGGAGGAAATCAGCCCCAGCATTTT. This gives the protein CASSLEGGNQPQHF.

V is TRBV29-1 and J is TRBJ2-7, with 8 bases fitting TRBD1. This CDR3 is built from 12 residues. The germline V gene has CDR1 SQVTM and CDR2 ANQGSEA. Germline trimming cut 6 bases from V and 5 bases from J; bases unmatched to any gene: 6. The CDR3 loop reads CSVSTGADEQYF. For the CDR3, the DNA is TGCAGCGTATCGACAGGGGCGGACGAGCAGTACTTC.

The chain employs TRBV5-8 and TRBJ2-7, with 8 bases aligning to TRBD1. CDR3 length equals 16 residues. V was pared by 0 bases and J by 7 bases, with 12 bases of the junction left unmatched. Germline CDR1 and CDR2: SGHTS and YDEGEE. CDR3 in amino acids: CASSLVVVTGADEQYF. The CDR3 DNA follows: TGTGCCAGCAGCTTGGTTGTTGTGACAGGGGCGGATGAGCAGTACTTC.

The chain has TRBV29-1 and TRBJ1-6; 9 nucleotides agree with TRBD1. Looked up from germline, CDR1 is SQVTM and CDR2 is ANQGSEA. The CDR3 extends over 13 amino acids. Losses at the gene ends were 7 bases for V and 9 bases for J; bases not matched to a gene: 7. CDR3 in amino acids: CSARDRESSPLHF. In DNA, the CDR3 is TGCAGCGCTCGGGACAGGGAGAGTTCACCCCTCCACTTT.

This clone was counted once. The rearrangement joins TRBV2 to TRBJ2-7; D may be TRBD1 (6 bases). The CDR3 loop spans 18 amino acids. Germline loops: CDR1 SNHLY, CDR2 FYNNEI. V was pared by 7 bases and J by 2 bases, with 27 bases between. The CDR3 nucleotides read TGTGCCAGCATGGTTTTAAAAATTGGGGTGACAGGAACCTACGAGCAGTACTTC. Amino acids: CASMVLKIGVTGTYEQYF.